One TCR beta chain is described in this entry. The antigen is undetermined. Method: immunoSEQ multiplex PCR; TCRdb's copy keeps in-frame clones and lacks some. The repertoire holds around 450,000 clones, approximately 92% seen once, with around 2.6% in the top ten. This sample stems from a study of Ad26.COV2.S vaccination and SARS-CoV-2 variants. Points from the study as a whole: Overall T cell responses may have been underestimated by the analyses of TCR breadth and depth.

Unmatched junction bases numbered 2, after V lost 3 bases and J lost 7 bases. Germline V gives CDR1 SGHTA, CDR2 FQGNSA. This CDR3 comprises 13 residues. This sample's treatment: 19 received Ad26.COV2.S at low or high dose, single or two shots; 5 received placebo; per-sample allocation not given. Day 63 after the first vaccine or placebo injection was the time point for sampling. The sequences come from peripheral blood, collected in a trial of Ad26.COV2.S vaccine versus placebo. The sequence derives from a person between 18 and 59 years old who received the Ad26.COV2.S COVID-19 vaccine or a placebo. This chain uses TRBV7-2 with TRBJ1-1, with 10 bases lining up with TRBD1. CDR3 sequence: CASSLGQGIEAFF. The CDR3 DNA reads as TGTGCCAGCAGCTTGGGACAGGGGATTGAAGCTTTCTTT. The variable domain in full, with the rest retrieved from reference TRBV7-2 and TRBJ1-1, is GAGVSQSPSNKVTEKGKDVELRCDPISGHTALYWYRQSLGQGLEFLIYFQGNSAPDKSGLPSDRFSAERTGGSVSTLTIQRTQQEDSAVYLCASSLGQGIEAFFGQGTRLTVV.